The rows below give T cell receptor beta chains drawn from one sample of a study of Graves' ophthalmopathy and Graves' hyperthyroidism. Each CDR3 protein gets one entry after TCRdb re-called the multiplex PCR reads with MiXCR. This repertoire shows 230,000 or so distinct CDR3 sequences, less than 55% found once; its top ten account for over 40%. The sample taken for sequencing was peripheral blood. The receptors originated from an adult man with Graves' ophthalmopathy. Both conserved end residues are part of each CDR3. Each record gives: CDR3 protein, CDR3 DNA, D gene, J gene, clone size, V gene. D genes are given only for firm matches. The size of a clone is reported for some rows only, either as once, few or many, or as a class for expanded clones.

CASKEFMNTEAFF,TGTGCCAGCAAGGAGTTTATGAACACTGAAGCTTTCTTT,-,TRBJ1-1,many,TRBV2
CASSLSLSAGTGSVRQYF,TGTGCCAGCAGTTTATCTCTATCTGCAGGGACAGGGAGTGTCAGGCAGTACTTC,TRBD1,TRBJ2-7,-,TRBV12-3/TRBV12-4
CAITQNRGQRGNTEAFF,TGTGCCATCACCCAAAACAGGGGGCAAAGAGGGAACACTGAAGCTTTCTTT,TRBD1,TRBJ1-1,many,TRBV10-3
CASSARSEVGANVLTF,TGTGCCAGCAGCGCCAGGTCCGAGGTGGGGGCCAACGTCCTGACTTTC,-,TRBJ2-6,-,TRBV7-9
CAISITGANTEAFF,TGTGCCATCAGTATCACAGGGGCGAACACTGAAGCTTTCTTT,TRBD1,TRBJ1-1,few,TRBV10-3
CASSEGQNTEAFF,TGCGCCAGCAGTGAGGGCCAGAACACTGAAGCTTTCTTT,-,TRBJ1-1,-,TRBV10-2
CASSTRQGTDQETQYF,TGTGCCAGCAGCACAAGACAGGGGACGGACCAAGAGACCCAGTACTTC,TRBD1,TRBJ2-5,-,TRBV7-6
CASRIQGSTGELFF,TGTGCCAGCAGGATCCAGGGATCGACCGGGGAGCTGTTTTTT,-,TRBJ2-2,few,TRBV7-2
CSVSFYEQYF,TGCAGCGTTTCCTTCTACGAGCAGTACTTC,-,TRBJ2-7,-,TRBV29-1
CASGRGRETQYF,TGTGCCAGCGGAAGGGGGCGAGAGACCCAGTACTTC,TRBD1,TRBJ2-5,-,TRBV6-5
CSQRDHNTGELFF,TGCAGCCAGCGGGACCATAACACCGGGGAGCTGTTTTTT,TRBD2,TRBJ2-2,few,TRBV29-1
CASSGRAGGYEQYF,TGTGCCAGCAGTGGTCGCGCAGGGGGCTACGAGCAGTACTTC,TRBD1,TRBJ2-7,-,TRBV25-1
CASSFAETNTIYF,TGTGCCAGCAGTTTCGCAGAGACGAACACCATATATTTT,-,TRBJ1-3,-,TRBV12-3/TRBV12-4
CASSDPTGGNEKLFF,TGTGCCAGCAGTGATCCGACAGGAGGAAATGAAAAACTGTTTTTT,-,TRBJ1-4,few,TRBV2
CASSLRSGGEKLFF,TGTGCCAGCAGCTTACGTTCAGGAGGTGAAAAACTGTTTTTT,-,TRBJ1-4,-,TRBV7-2
CASRKSGTQYF,TGTGCCAGTAGGAAAAGCGGGACCCAGTACTTC,-,TRBJ2-5,-,TRBV19
CSAAGQGIDYGYTF,TGCAGTGCTGCGGGACAGGGGATCGACTATGGCTACACCTTC,TRBD1,TRBJ1-2,few,TRBV20-1
CASSDGTSFETQYF,TGCGCCAGCAGCGATGGGACTTCCTTCGAGACCCAGTACTTC,-,TRBJ2-5,-,TRBV10-2
CSVEWLNNEQFF,TGCAGCGTTGAATGGTTGAACAATGAGCAATTCTTC,-,TRBJ2-1,-,TRBV29-1
CASSPLRGANVLTF,TGTGCCAGCAGTCCTCTACGTGGGGCCAACGTCCTGACTTTC,-,TRBJ2-6,-,TRBV12-3/TRBV12-4
CASSTSTPLNEQYF,TGTGCCAGCAGCACTTCGACCCCTTTAAACGAGCAGTACTTC,-,TRBJ2-7,-,TRBV12-3/TRBV12-4
CSARVASGPDTQYF,TGCAGTGCTAGAGTGGCTAGCGGACCAGATACGCAGTATTTT,TRBD2,TRBJ2-3,once,TRBV20-1
CASGSLGLNTEAFF,TGTGCCAGCGGGTCCCTTGGGCTGAACACTGAAGCTTTCTTT,-,TRBJ1-1,-,TRBV12-3/TRBV12-4
CASSLVWDQPQHF,TGTGCCAGCAGCTTAGTATGGGATCAGCCCCAGCATTTT,-,TRBJ1-5,few,TRBV7-2
CASSSYARRETQYF,TGTGCCAGCAGCTCTTACGCTCGACGAGAGACCCAGTACTTC,-,TRBJ2-5,few,TRBV7-9
CASSVGGSRPTYEQYF,TGTGCCAGTTCGGTTGGGGGATCACGCCCCACCTACGAGCAGTACTTC,-,TRBJ2-7,few,TRBV7-9
CASSLGLGGALRPQHF,TGTGCCAGCAGCTTGGGGTTAGGAGGGGCCCTTAGGCCCCAGCATTTT,-,TRBJ1-5,few,TRBV7-2
CASSHQGGSSSYEQYF,TGTGCCAGCAGCCACCAGGGCGGGAGCAGCTCCTACGAGCAGTACTTC,TRBD2,TRBJ2-7,-,TRBV7-2
CASRLQAWAVTNYGYTF,TGTGCCAGCAGATTACAAGCTTGGGCCGTTACCAACTATGGCTACACCTTC,-,TRBJ1-2,-,TRBV5-7
CSADRAPSGETQYF,TGCAGTGCTGACCGGGCCCCTAGCGGGGAGACCCAGTACTTC,TRBD2,TRBJ2-5,-,TRBV20-1
CATTGGDGLHYNSPLHF,TGTGCCACCACAGGGGGCGACGGCCTGCATTATAACTCACCCCTCCACTTT,TRBD1,TRBJ1-6,-,TRBV7-9
CASSEDRGRNTIYF,TGCGCCAGCAGTGAAGACAGGGGTCGAAACACCATATATTTT,TRBD1,TRBJ1-3,few,TRBV10-1
CSAREGGGFYEQYF,TGCAGTGCTAGAGAGGGGGGGGGGTTCTACGAGCAGTACTTC,TRBD2,TRBJ2-7,few,TRBV20-1
CASSPLGPQETQYF,TGTGCCAGCAGCCCACTGGGGCCTCAAGAGACCCAGTACTTC,-,TRBJ2-5,-,TRBV7-9
CASSSGTSLGNTEAFF,TGTGCCAGCAGCTCAGGAACGAGTTTAGGGAACACTGAAGCTTTCTTT,-,TRBJ1-1,-,TRBV11-1
CASSQDLPSSYEQYF,TGTGCCAGCAGCCAAGATCTGCCGAGCTCCTACGAGCAGTACTTC,-,TRBJ2-7,-,TRBV3-1
CAWSVLNEQYF,TGTGCCTGGAGTGTACTAAACGAGCAGTACTTC,-,TRBJ2-7,once,TRBV10-3
CATSRGARPYF,TGTGCCACCAGCAGAGGGGCACGGCCTTACTTC,-,TRBJ2-7,-,TRBV15
CSAPNEGYGYTF,TGCAGTGCCCCGAATGAGGGCTATGGCTACACCTTC,-,TRBJ1-2,many,TRBV20-1
CATSQGRGQGSF,TGTGCCACCAGCCAGGGCCGCGGACAGGGTTCTTTT,TRBD1,TRBJ1-1,-,TRBV15
CASSFHEGNSYEQYF,TGTGCCAGCAGTTTCCACGAGGGGAACTCCTACGAGCAGTACTTC,-,TRBJ2-7,-,TRBV28
CASSPAGPETQYF,TGTGCCAGCAGCCCCGCCGGCCCAGAGACCCAGTACTTC,-,TRBJ2-5,-,TRBV7-9
CASSSLSGQGAFPNEQYF,TGCGCCAGCAGCTCCCTTTCCGGACAGGGGGCCTTCCCAAACGAGCAGTACTTC,TRBD1,TRBJ2-7,-,TRBV5-1
CATSDSPDRAKLVLNTGELFF,TGTGCCACCAGTGATTCCCCTGACAGGGCGAAATTGGTACTGAACACCGGGGAGCTGTTTTTT,TRBD1,TRBJ2-2,once,TRBV24-1
CASSQDPNRGYEQYF,TGTGCCAGCAGCCAAGACCCGAACAGGGGGTACGAGCAGTACTTC,TRBD1,TRBJ2-7,-,TRBV3-1
CASGESSYEQYF,TGTGCCAGCGGGGAGAGCTCCTACGAGCAGTACTTC,-,TRBJ2-7,-,TRBV28